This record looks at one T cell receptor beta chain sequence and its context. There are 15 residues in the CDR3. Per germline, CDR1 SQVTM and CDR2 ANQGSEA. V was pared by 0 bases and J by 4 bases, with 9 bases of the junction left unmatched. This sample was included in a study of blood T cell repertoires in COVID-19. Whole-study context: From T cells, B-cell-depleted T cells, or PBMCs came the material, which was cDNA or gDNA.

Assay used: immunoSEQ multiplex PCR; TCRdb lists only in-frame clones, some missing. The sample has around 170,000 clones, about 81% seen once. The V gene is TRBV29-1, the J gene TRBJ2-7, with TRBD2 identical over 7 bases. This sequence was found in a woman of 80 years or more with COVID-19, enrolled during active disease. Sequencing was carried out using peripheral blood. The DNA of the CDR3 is TGCAGCGTTGAAGAGGAGCGGGATAGGTGGTACGAGCAGTACTTC. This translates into CSVEEERDRWYEQYF.